Ten or more counts support the clone carrying this TCR delta chain. The antigen is not known. This sample is part of a study of γδ T cells in repeated Plasmodium falciparum infection. On the study more broadly: Some Malian samples span acute malaria episodes; others come from no-transmission periods.

Broader study findings: In Vdelta2-negative, largely Vdelta1+, gammadelta repertoires, repeated controlled infections appeared to drive clonal selection waves.

Both TRG and TRD chains were sequenced from each sorted sample. TCRdb used CATT to re-call clones from the multiplex PCR reads. The sample carries roughly 86,000 delta-chain clones, almost 1.5% recorded once. Bulk repertoires came from Vgamma9/Vdelta2+ or Vdelta2-negative gammadelta T cells flow-sorted from PBMC. Germline V gene data show CDR1 as TSWWSYY and CDR2 as QGS. Deletions cut 4 bases from V and 4 bases from J, with 19 bases between. The CDR3 contains 16 residues. The source of this sequence is a pool of human donors (malaria-infected and uninfected, not separated). The chain is built from TRDV1 and TRDJ1; TRDD3 is a possible D gene (6 bases). The sample was gamma-delta T cells from blood. The CDR3 here is CALGVTSLVGVDKLIF. CDR3 bases: TGTGCTCTTGGGGTCACTTCCCTCGTGGGGGTCGATAAACTCATCTTT.